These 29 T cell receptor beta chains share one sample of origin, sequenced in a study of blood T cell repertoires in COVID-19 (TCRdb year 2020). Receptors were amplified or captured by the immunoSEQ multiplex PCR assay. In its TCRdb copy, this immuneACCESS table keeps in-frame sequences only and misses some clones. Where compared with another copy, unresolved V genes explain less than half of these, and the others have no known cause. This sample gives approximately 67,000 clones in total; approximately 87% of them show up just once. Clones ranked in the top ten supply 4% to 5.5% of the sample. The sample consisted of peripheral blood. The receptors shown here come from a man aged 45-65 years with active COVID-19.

The CDR3 DNA sequence: TGTGCCAGTAGTACCCTGACTAGCGGGAATATTAATGAGCAGTTCTTC. Translated: CASSTLTSGNINEQFF. This chain connects TRBV19 to TRBJ2-1; the match to TRBD2 covers 11 bases. CDR1 is LNHDA and CDR2 is SQIVND in the germline V gene (reference sequence). The V and J ends lost 4 bases and 7 bases, in that order; junction bases with no gene match: 9. The CDR3 is 16 amino acids.

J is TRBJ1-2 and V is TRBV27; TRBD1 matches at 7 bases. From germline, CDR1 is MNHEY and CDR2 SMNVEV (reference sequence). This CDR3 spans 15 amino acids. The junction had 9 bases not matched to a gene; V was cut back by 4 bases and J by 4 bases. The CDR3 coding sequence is TGTGCCAGCAGTTCCTTTGGACAGGACTCCTATGGCTACACCTTC. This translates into CASSSFGQDSYGYTF.

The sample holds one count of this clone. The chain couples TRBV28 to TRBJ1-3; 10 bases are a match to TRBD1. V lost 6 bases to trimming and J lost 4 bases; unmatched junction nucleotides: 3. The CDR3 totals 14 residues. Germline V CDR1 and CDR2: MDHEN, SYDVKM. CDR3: CASRGQGRGNTIYF. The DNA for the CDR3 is TGTGCCAGCAGGGGACAGGGGAGGGGAAACACCATATATTTT.

The CDR3 protein is CASSLRSRGKNIQYF. The CDR3, as DNA: TGTGCCAGCAGCTTACGATCCAGGGGCAAAAACATTCAGTACTTC. The J gene is TRBJ2-4, the V gene TRBV7-2; possibly TRBD1 for D (6 bases). There are 15 residues in the CDR3. CDR1 and CDR2 (germline): SGHTA, FQGNSA. The V gene lost 2 bases and the J gene lost 3 bases, with 11 bases spanning the gap.

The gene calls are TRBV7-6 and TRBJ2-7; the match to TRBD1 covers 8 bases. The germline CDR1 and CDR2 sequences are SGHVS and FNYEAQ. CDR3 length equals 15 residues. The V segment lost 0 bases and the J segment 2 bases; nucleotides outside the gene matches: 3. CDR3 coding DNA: TGTGCCAGCAGCTTAGCCCAGGGGGCCACCTACGAGCAGTACTTC. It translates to CASSLAQGATYEQYF.

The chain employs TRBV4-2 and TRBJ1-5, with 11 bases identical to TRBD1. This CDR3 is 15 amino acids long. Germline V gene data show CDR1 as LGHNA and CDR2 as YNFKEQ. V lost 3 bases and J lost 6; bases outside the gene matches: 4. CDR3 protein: CASSQGQGEFQPQHF. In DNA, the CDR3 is TGTGCCAGCAGCCAGGGACAGGGGGAATTTCAGCCCCAGCATTTT.

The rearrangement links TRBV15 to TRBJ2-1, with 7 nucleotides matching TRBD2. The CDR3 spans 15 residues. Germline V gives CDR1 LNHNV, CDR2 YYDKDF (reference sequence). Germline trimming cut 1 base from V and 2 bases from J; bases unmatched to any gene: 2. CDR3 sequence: CATSRVGLAYNEQFF. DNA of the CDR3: TGTGCCACCAGCAGAGTTGGACTAGCCTACAATGAGCAGTTCTTC.

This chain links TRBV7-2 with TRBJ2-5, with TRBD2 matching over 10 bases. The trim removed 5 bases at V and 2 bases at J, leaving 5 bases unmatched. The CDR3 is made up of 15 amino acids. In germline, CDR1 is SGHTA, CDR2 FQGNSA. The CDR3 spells CASSRSGRRQETQYF. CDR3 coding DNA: TGTGCCAGCAGCCGTAGCGGGAGGCGGCAAGAGACCCAGTACTTC.

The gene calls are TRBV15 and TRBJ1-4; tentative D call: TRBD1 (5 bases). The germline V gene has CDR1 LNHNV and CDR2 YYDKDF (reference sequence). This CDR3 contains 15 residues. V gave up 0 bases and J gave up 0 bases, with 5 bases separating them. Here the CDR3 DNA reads TGTGCCACCAGCAGAGAACAGGCAACTAATGAAAAACTGTTTTTT. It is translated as CATSREQATNEKLFF. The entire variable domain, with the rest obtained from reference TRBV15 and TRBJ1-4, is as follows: DAMVIQNPRYQVTQFGKPVTLSCSQTLNHNVMYWYQQKSSQAPKLLFHYYDKDFNNEADTPDNFQSRRPNTSFCFLDIRSPGLGDTAMYLCATSREQATNEKLFFGSGTQLSVL.

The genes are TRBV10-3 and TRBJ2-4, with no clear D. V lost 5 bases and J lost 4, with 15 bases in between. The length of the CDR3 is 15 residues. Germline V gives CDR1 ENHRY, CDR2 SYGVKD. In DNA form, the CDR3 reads TGTGCCATCAGTATAACTCCGGTTTTGAAAAACATTCAGTACTTC. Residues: CAISITPVLKNIQYF.

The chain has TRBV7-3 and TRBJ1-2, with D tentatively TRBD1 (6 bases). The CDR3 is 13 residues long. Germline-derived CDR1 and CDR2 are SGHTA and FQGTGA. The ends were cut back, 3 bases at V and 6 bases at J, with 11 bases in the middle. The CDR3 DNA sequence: TGTGCCAGCAGCTTCTTGGCAGGGGATGGCTACACCTTC. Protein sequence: CASSFLAGDGYTF.

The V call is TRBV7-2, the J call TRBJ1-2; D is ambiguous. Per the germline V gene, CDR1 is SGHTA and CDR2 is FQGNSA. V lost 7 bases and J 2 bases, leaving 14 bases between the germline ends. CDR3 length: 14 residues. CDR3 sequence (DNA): TGTGCCAGCAACCCTACGGCAGGAAACTATGGCTACACCTTC. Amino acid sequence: CASNPTAGNYGYTF.

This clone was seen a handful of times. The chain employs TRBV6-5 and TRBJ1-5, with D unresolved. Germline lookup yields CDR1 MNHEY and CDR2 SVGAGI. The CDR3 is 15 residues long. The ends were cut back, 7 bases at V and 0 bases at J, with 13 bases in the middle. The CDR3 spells CASIGRGYSNQPQHF. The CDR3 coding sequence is TGTGCCAGCATCGGGCGGGGATATAGCAATCAGCCCCAGCATTTT.

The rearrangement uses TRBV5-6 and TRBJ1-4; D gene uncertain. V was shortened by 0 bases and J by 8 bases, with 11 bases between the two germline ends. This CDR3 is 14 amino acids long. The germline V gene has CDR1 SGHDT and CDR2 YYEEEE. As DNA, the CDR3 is TGTGCCAGCAGCTTGGGCGGAGAGGGAGAAAAACTGTTTTTT. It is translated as CASSLGGEGEKLFF. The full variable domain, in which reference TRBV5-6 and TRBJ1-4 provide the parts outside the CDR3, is DAGVTQSPTHLIKTRGQQVTLRCSPKSGHDTVSWYQQALGQGPQFIFQYYEEEERQRGNFPDRFSGHQFPNYSSELNVNALLLGDSALYLCASSLGGEGEKLFFGSGTQLSVL.

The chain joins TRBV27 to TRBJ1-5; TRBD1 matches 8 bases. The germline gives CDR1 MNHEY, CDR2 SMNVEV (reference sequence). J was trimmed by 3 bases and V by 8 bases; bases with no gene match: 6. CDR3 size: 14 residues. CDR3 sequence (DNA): TGTGCCAGCGGCGGACAGGGATCCAATCAGCCCCAGCATTTT. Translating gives CASGGQGSNQPQHF.

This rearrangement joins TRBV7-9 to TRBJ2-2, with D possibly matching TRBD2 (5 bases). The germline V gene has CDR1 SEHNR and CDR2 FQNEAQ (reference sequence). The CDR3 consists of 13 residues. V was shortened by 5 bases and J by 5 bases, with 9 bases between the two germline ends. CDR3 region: CASSPRGTGELFF. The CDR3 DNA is TGTGCCAGCAGCCCCCGCGGGACCGGGGAGCTGTTTTTT.

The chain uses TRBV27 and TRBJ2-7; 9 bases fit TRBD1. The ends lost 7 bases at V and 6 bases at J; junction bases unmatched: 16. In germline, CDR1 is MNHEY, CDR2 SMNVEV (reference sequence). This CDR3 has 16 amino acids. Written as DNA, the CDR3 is TGTGCCAGCACCCCGGGACAGGGATCGTTTTTAGGCGAGCAGTACTTC. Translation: CASTPGQGSFLGEQYF.

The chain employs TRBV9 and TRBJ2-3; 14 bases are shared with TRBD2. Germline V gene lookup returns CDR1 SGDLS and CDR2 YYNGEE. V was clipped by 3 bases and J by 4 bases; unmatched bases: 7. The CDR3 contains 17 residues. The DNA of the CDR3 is TGTGCCAGCAGCGCCGGGACTAGCGGGAGACAGGCAGATACGCAGTATTTT. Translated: CASSAGTSGRQADTQYF.

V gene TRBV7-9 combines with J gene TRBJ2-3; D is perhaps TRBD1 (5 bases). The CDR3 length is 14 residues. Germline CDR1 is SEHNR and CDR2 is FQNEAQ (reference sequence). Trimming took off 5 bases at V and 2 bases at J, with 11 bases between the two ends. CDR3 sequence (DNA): TGTGCCAGCAGCCTAGGACATTCCACAGATACGCAGTATTTT. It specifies CASSLGHSTDTQYF.

This chain's CDR3 is CASSQNRGSGYAFF. The CDR3, as DNA: TGTGCCAGCAGCCAAAACAGGGGGTCGGGGTATGCTTTCTTT. The chain links TRBV3-1 (or the pseudogene TRBV3-2) to TRBJ1-1, with TRBD1 matching 8 bases. With V trimmed by 2 bases and J by 11 bases, 10 bases remained unmatched. Germline V gives CDR1 LGHDT, CDR2 YNNKEL (reference sequence). The CDR3 covers 14 residues.

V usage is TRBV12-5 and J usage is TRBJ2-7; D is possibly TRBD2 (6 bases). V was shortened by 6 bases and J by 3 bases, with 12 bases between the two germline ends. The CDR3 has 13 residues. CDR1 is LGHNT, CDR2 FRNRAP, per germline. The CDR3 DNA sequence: TGTGCTAGTGGCAGTGGACTATACTACGAGCAGTACTTC. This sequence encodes CASGSGLYYEQYF. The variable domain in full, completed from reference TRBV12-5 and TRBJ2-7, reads DARVTQTPRHKVTEMGQEVTMRCQPILGHNTVFWYRQTMMQGLELLAYFRNRAPLDDSGMPKDRFSAEMPDATLATLKIQPSEPRDSAVYFCASGSGLYYEQYFGPGTRLTVT.

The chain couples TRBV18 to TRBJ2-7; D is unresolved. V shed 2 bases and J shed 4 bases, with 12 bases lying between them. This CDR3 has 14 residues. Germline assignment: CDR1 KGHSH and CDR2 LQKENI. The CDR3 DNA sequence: TGTGCCAGCTCACCAAGCAGGTCACAATACGAGCAGTACTTC. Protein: CASSPSRSQYEQYF.

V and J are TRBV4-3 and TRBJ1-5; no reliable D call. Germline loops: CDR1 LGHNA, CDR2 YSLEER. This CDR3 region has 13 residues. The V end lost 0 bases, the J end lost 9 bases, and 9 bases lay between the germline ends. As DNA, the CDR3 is TGCGCCAGCAGCCAAGATAGAATTGGGCCCCAGCATTTT. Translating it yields CASSQDRIGPQHF.

The CDR3 spells CASSLDRPDYGYTF. CDR3 nucleotide sequence: TGTGCCAGCAGTCTTGACAGGCCGGACTATGGCTACACCTTC. This sequence joins TRBV2 and TRBJ1-2, with a possible D match to TRBD1 (6 bases). Per the germline V gene, CDR1 is SNHLY and CDR2 is FYNNEI. The CDR3 totals 14 residues. V was clipped by 5 bases and J by 3 bases, with 13 bases between them.

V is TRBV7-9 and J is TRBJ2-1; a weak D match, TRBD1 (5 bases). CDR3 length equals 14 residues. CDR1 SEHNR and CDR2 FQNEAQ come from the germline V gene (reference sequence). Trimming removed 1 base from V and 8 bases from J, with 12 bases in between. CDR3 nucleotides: TGTGCCAGCAGCTTAGGGTCAGGGTCAGATGAGCAGTTCTTC. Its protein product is CASSLGSGSDEQFF.

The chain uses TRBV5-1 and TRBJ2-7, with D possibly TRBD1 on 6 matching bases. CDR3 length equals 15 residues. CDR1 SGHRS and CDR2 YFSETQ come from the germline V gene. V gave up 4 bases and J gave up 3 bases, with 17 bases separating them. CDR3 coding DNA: TGCGCCAGCAGCCCGACGACAGGTATCTTCTACGAGCAGTACTTC. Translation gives CASSPTTGIFYEQYF.

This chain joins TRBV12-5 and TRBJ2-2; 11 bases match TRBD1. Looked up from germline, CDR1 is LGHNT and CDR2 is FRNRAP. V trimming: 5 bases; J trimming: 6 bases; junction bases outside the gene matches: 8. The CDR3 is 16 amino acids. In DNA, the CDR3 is TGTGCTAGTGGTCCCGGACAGGGGGCGCGGGCCGGGGAGCTGTTTTTT. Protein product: CASGPGQGARAGELFF.

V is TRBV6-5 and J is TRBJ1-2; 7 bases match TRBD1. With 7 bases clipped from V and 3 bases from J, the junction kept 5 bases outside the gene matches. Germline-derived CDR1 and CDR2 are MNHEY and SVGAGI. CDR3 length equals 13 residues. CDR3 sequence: CASTLDRDYGYTF. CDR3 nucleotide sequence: TGTGCCAGCACTTTAGACAGGGACTATGGCTACACCTTC.

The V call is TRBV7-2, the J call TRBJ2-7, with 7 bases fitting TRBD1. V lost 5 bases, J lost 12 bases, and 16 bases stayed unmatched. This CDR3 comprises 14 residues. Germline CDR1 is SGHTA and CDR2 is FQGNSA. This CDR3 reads CASSPTGTAPRRYF. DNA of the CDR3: TGTGCCAGCAGCCCGACCGGGACAGCACCTCGGCGGTACTTC.